These 9 T cell receptor beta chains originate from one sample sequenced in a study of T-cell reconstitution after alpha-beta-depleted transplantation in children (dated by TCRdb to between 2015 and 2016). Library generation was performed with PCR. Sequencing was carried out with an Illumina HiSeq 2500. TCR library preparation used molecular barcoding, with unique molecular identifiers applied to normalize quantification of the TCRbeta repertoire. TCRdb trimmed public reads at Q25 via fastp, called clones via MiXCR and kept in-frame beta chains. CDR3 protein sequences are deduplicated, and each keeps its most common genes and DNA. The sample records about 230,000 distinct CDR3 sequences, 12% of which are singletons. Jointly, the top ten make up around 2.5% of the sample. Material: PBMCs from the stem cell graft donor, obtained from the stem cell graft. The receptor set was obtained from a human donor who donated a stem cell graft to a child with acute lymphoblastic leukemia.

The table lists this clonotype with many counts. CDR3 sequence reads: CASRSRGRSTDTQYF. CDR3 nucleotide sequence: TGTGCCAGCAGATCGAGGGGGAGGAGCACAGATACGCAGTATTTT. V usage is TRBV12-3 or TRBV12-4 and J usage is TRBJ2-3; perhaps D is TRBD1 or TRBD2 (6 bases each). V was pared by 6 bases and J by 0 bases, with 13 bases between. The CDR3 is made up of 15 amino acids.

About this clonotype itself: Being one base from a much bigger clone, this may be a read error. The chain carries TRBV5-6 and TRBJ2-5, with D possibly TRBD1 on 6 matching bases. Germline CDR1 reads SGHDT; CDR2 reads YYEEEE. This CDR3 is built from 17 residues. In nucleotides, the CDR3 is TGTGCCAGCAGCTTATTTATGCTACCGACAGGCCAAGAGATCCAGTACTTC. Its translation is CASSLFMLPTGQEIQYF.

This clonotype was observed many times. The rearrangement joins TRBV5-1 to TRBJ1-1; no reliable D call. The CDR3 runs to 13 residues. Between the trimmed V and J ends, which lost 0 bases and 2 bases, there was a span of 5 bases. From germline, CDR1 is SGHRS and CDR2 YFSETQ. The CDR3 sequence is CASSLDDNTEAFF. CDR3 coding DNA: TGCGCCAGCAGCTTGGATGATAACACTGAAGCTTTCTTT. Based on the CDR3 plus reference TRBV5-1 and TRBJ1-1, the full variable domain is KAGVTQTPRYLIKTRGQQVTLSCSPISGHRSVSWYQQTPGQGLQFLFEYFSETQRNKGNFPGRFSGRQFSNSRSEMNVSTLELGDSALYLCASSLDDNTEAFFGQGTRLTVV.

This clonotype was observed at least ten times. Here the CDR3 DNA reads TGCAGCGTTGGACAGGGCGAGGCAGATACGCAGTATTTT. This sequence encodes CSVGQGEADTQYF. The V call is TRBV29-1, the J call TRBJ2-3; 7 bases are a match to TRBD1. The CDR3 loop spans 13 amino acids. V lost 4 bases and J lost 4; bases outside the gene matches: 5. Germline V CDR1 and CDR2: SQVTM, ANQGSEA.

This chain links TRBV5-1 with TRBJ2-3; no clear D. This CDR3 is 13 amino acids long. CDR1 and CDR2 (germline): SGHRS, YFSETQ. Between the trimmed V and J ends, which lost 4 bases and 2 bases, there was a span of 8 bases. This CDR3 reads CASSHSPTDTQYF. The CDR3, as DNA: TGCGCCAGCAGCCATAGTCCCACAGATACGCAGTATTTT.

In this sample, this clonotype turned up many times. V gene TRBV27 combines with J gene TRBJ2-5, with a tentative D call TRBD1 (8 bases). V dropped 4 bases and J dropped 5 bases, with 26 bases sitting between them. The CDR3 has 18 residues. Germline lookup yields CDR1 MNHEY and CDR2 SMNVEV (reference sequence). The CDR3: CASSSLTGGAPLVETQYF. CDR3 sequence (DNA): TGTGCCAGCAGTTCCCTAACAGGGGGGGCCCCGTTGGTGGAGACCCAGTACTTC.

This clonotype was detected many times. The V call is TRBV7-9, the J call TRBJ2-1; 11 positions match TRBD2. With 5 bases clipped from V and 8 bases from J, the junction kept 8 bases outside the gene matches. CDR1 is SEHNR and CDR2 is FQNEAQ in the germline V gene (reference sequence). The CDR3 totals 15 residues. The CDR3 reads CASSPTSGSRDEQFF. DNA of the CDR3: TGTGCCAGCAGCCCCACTAGCGGGAGTAGAGATGAGCAGTTCTTC.

This clonotype was seen a handful of times. The V gene is TRBV7-2, the J gene TRBJ1-3; no definite D call. Germline CDR1 SGHTA, CDR2 FQGNSA. This CDR3 comprises 15 residues. V was cut by 2 bases and J by 0 bases, with 8 bases left in between. The CDR3 reads CASSLHPYSGNTIYF. The CDR3 DNA reads TGTGCCAGCAGCTTACACCCCTACTCTGGAAACACCATATATTTT.

This clonotype was seen ten or more times. The chain recombines TRBV29-1 with TRBJ2-4; 7 nucleotides agree with TRBD1. The germline CDR1 and CDR2 sequences are SQVTM and ANQGSEA. V gave up 5 bases and J gave up 0 bases; unmatched junction bases: 10. There are 16 residues in the CDR3. In nucleotides, the CDR3 is TGCAGCGTTCGTCCAAGGGGGCAAACAGCCAAAAACATTCAGTACTTC. Translating gives CSVRPRGQTAKNIQYF.